This entry lists 29 T cell receptor beta chains sequenced from one sample in a study of shared clonotypes between healthy human individuals. TCRdb keeps only in-frame clones here, not all; method: immunoSEQ multiplex PCR. The data show some 2,500,000 clones, 90% to 95% seen once. Sequenced sample: naive CD4+ T cells from PBMCs. Subset specified: CD45RA+ positively selected. Every receptor here comes from a man between 18 and 29 years old in good health. Some clones in this sample may be carry-over from other donors' samples.

The chain combines TRBV7-9 with TRBJ1-3; a possible D gene is TRBD1 (6 bases). This CDR3 comprises 17 residues. Trimming removed 2 bases from V and 4 bases from J, with 18 bases in between. Germline CDR1 reads SEHNR; CDR2 reads FQNEAQ (reference sequence). The CDR3 loop reads CASSLPARGRSGNTIYF. In DNA, the CDR3 is TGTGCCAGCAGCTTACCCGCCAGGGGAAGATCCGGAAACACCATATATTTT.

The chain has TRBV28 and TRBJ2-3, with D tentatively TRBD2 (6 bases). Looked up from germline, CDR1 is MDHEN and CDR2 is SYDVKM. The length of the CDR3 is 16 residues. The V gene lost 6 bases and the J gene lost 3 bases, with 19 bases spanning the gap. DNA of the CDR3: TGTGCCAGCAGCCTCGACCCCGGGAGATGGACAGATACGCAGTATTTT. Translated: CASSLDPGRWTDTQYF.

J is TRBJ2-3 and V is TRBV28; D may match TRBD1 or TRBD2 (5 bases each). The CDR3 is 14 amino acids. V gave up 3 bases and J gave up 2 bases, with 9 bases separating them. CDR1 is MDHEN and CDR2 is SYDVKM in the germline V gene. For the CDR3, the DNA is TGTGCCAGCAGTTTGACGGGGCTCACAGATACGCAGTATTTT. This gives the protein CASSLTGLTDTQYF. Looking up the rest from reference TRBV28 and TRBJ2-3 gives the full variable domain: DVKVTQSSRYLVKRTGEKVFLECVQDMDHENMFWYRQDPGLGLRLIYFSYDVKMKEKGDIPEGYSVSREKKERFSLILESASTNQTSMYLCASSLTGLTDTQYFGPGTRLTVL.

The chain uses TRBV2 and TRBJ2-5; possible D gene TRBD2, 6 bases. The CDR3 is 14 residues long. Germline V gene data show CDR1 as SNHLY and CDR2 as FYNNEI. V gave up 4 bases and J gave up 5 bases, with 14 bases separating them. This CDR3 is CASSVRLVGETQYF. The CDR3 region has the DNA TGTGCCAGCAGTGTCCGACTAGTAGGGGAGACCCAGTACTTC.

The chain links TRBV11-3 to TRBJ2-5; 11 bases align to TRBD2. Germline V gene sequence: CDR1 SGHNT, CDR2 YENEEA. The V gene end was trimmed by 1 base and the J gene end by 5 bases; junction bases not matched to a gene: 6. The CDR3 contains 16 residues. The chain's CDR3 is CASSLGRLAGRETQYF. CDR3 bases: TGTGCCAGCAGCTTAGGGAGACTAGCGGGAAGGGAGACCCAGTACTTC.

V usage is TRBV7-7 and J usage is TRBJ2-5, with 7 positions matching TRBD1. Germline V lookup: CDR1 SSHAT, CDR2 FNYEAQ (reference sequence). The CDR3 is 14 amino acids. V shed 5 bases, J shed 6 bases, and the junction held 9 bases outside the gene matches. In nucleotides, the CDR3 is TGTGCCAGCAGCCGACAGGGATTTGGAAAGACCCAGTACTTC. Amino acid sequence: CASSRQGFGKTQYF.

J is TRBJ2-3 and V is TRBV12-1; the table's D call TRBD1 went unverified against the DNA. TRBV12-1 is a documented pseudogene. This CDR3 is 19 amino acids long. CDR3 loop: CASSTWDRGLLSSTDTQYF. The CDR3 bases are TGTGCCAGCAGCACCTGGGACAGGGGATTACTATCTAGCACAGATACGCAGTATTTT.

The chain recombines TRBV10-3 with TRBJ2-5; 11 positions agree with TRBD1. The trim removed 5 bases at V and 5 bases at J, leaving 4 bases unmatched. The CDR3 runs to 14 residues. The germline CDR1 and CDR2 sequences are ENHRY and SYGVKD. The CDR3 sequence: CAISWDRGEETQYF. The CDR3 nucleotides read TGTGCCATCAGTTGGGACAGGGGGGAGGAGACCCAGTACTTC.

The rearrangement uses TRBV7-3 and TRBJ2-3; 12 nucleotides agree with TRBD2. CDR3 size: 17 residues. The V segment lost 5 bases and the J segment 0 bases; nucleotides outside the gene matches: 6. Germline CDR1 and CDR2: SGHTA and FQGTGA. The CDR3 sequence is CASSIAGTSGSTDTQYF. The DNA for the CDR3 is TGTGCCAGCAGCATCGCCGGGACTAGCGGGAGCACAGATACGCAGTATTTT.

This chain joins TRBV29-1 and TRBJ2-7, with D perhaps TRBD2 (6 bases). CDR3 length: 14 residues. CDR1 and CDR2 (germline): SQVTM, ANQGSEA. The V and J ends lost 0 bases and 3 bases respectively, with 12 bases between them. This CDR3 is CSVEDPGRNYEQYF. CDR3 coding DNA: TGCAGCGTTGAAGATCCCGGGAGAAACTACGAGCAGTACTTC.

V is TRBV6-6 and J is TRBJ2-2; D not certain. The CDR3 is 16 amino acids. V was shortened by 0 bases and J by 6 bases, with 14 bases between the two germline ends. Germline V gives CDR1 MNHNY, CDR2 SVGAGI (reference sequence). The CDR3 sequence is CASSYSIGRTAGELFF. The CDR3 nucleotides are TGTGCCAGCAGTTACTCGATTGGGCGAACCGCCGGGGAGCTGTTTTTT.

On this clone: The same CDR3 arises from other DNA sequences in this sample as well. V usage is TRBV28 and J usage is TRBJ2-7, with 12 bases fitting TRBD1. Trimming at V came to 5 bases and at J to 7 bases, leaving 9 bases not matched to a gene. The CDR3 is 15 residues long. Germline assignment: CDR1 MDHEN and CDR2 SYDVKM. CDR3 loop: CASSLPGQGAGEQYF. The CDR3 DNA follows: TGTGCCAGCAGTCTTCCGGGACAGGGGGCTGGGGAGCAGTACTTC. The whole variable domain, remainder taken from reference TRBV28 and TRBJ2-7, is DVKVTQSSRYLVKRTGEKVFLECVQDMDHENMFWYRQDPGLGLRLIYFSYDVKMKEKGDIPEGYSVSREKKERFSLILESASTNQTSMYLCASSLPGQGAGEQYFGPGTRLTVT.

Details on this clone: The identical CDR3 is also encoded by other nucleotide sequences in the sample. V and J are TRBV19 and TRBJ2-1; 7 nucleotides agree with TRBD2. Trimming took 1 base from V and 1 from J; bases not matched to a gene: 1. There are 15 residues in the CDR3. CDR1 LNHDA and CDR2 SQIVND come from the germline V gene (reference sequence). This CDR3 is CASSIAGGSYNEQFF. The CDR3 DNA reads as TGTGCCAGTAGTATAGCGGGAGGTTCCTACAATGAGCAGTTCTTC.

J is TRBJ1-2 and V is TRBV11-2; D not resolved. The CDR3 runs to 14 residues. Trimming stripped 3 bases from V and 8 bases from J, with 16 bases between. The germline gives CDR1 SGHAT, CDR2 FQNNGV. The DNA for the CDR3 is TGTGCCAGCAGCTTGGTGGCGGGCCTCCCGGGCTACACCTTC. This codes for CASSLVAGLPGYTF.

The V gene is TRBV19, the J gene TRBJ1-5; D gene uncertain. Trimming removed 10 bases at V and 3 bases at J, with 13 bases between. CDR1 is LNHDA and CDR2 is SQIVND in the germline V gene (reference sequence). This CDR3 has 13 amino acids. The CDR3 sequence is CATLPGDNQPQHF. CDR3 in DNA: TGTGCCACGTTACCCGGAGACAATCAGCCCCAGCATTTT. The variable domain in full, completed from reference TRBV19 and TRBJ1-5, reads DGGITQSPKYLFRKEGQNVTLSCEQNLNHDAMYWYRQDPGQGLRLIYYSQIVNDFQKGDIAEGYSVSREKKESFPLTVTSAQKNPTAFYLCATLPGDNQPQHFGDGTRLSIL.

The V and J genes are TRBV6-5 and TRBJ1-2; D may be TRBD1 (5 bases). This CDR3 spans 13 amino acids. CDR1 and CDR2 from the germline V gene are MNHEY and SVGAGI. Deletions cut 2 bases from V and 7 bases from J, with 11 bases between. CDR3 nucleotide sequence: TGTGCCAGCAGTTACCGGGGGGGGACTGGCTACACCTTC. Translation gives CASSYRGGTGYTF.

The chain employs TRBV11-2 and TRBJ1-6; D call uncertain. The CDR3 contains 16 residues. CDR1 SGHAT and CDR2 FQNNGV come from the germline V gene. V was trimmed by 5 bases and J by 9 bases, leaving 20 bases between them. The CDR3 DNA is TGTGCCAGCAGCCCCCTTCCCCCAAGTCTGGTTTCACCCCTCCACTTT. This translates into CASSPLPPSLVSPLHF.

The V gene is TRBV27, the J gene TRBJ1-2; 7 bases agree with TRBD1. Unmatched junction bases numbered 5, after V lost 3 bases and J lost 7 bases. CDR3 length equals 13 residues. Germline V lookup: CDR1 MNHEY, CDR2 SMNVEV (reference sequence). CDR3 loop: CASSFPTGTGYTF. CDR3 bases: TGTGCCAGCAGTTTTCCGACAGGGACTGGCTACACCTTC.

V usage is TRBV19 and J usage is TRBJ2-1, with D perhaps being TRBD1 or TRBD2 (5 bases each). This CDR3 is built from 16 residues. Germline V gene lookup returns CDR1 LNHDA and CDR2 SQIVND (reference sequence). Trimming removed 6 bases from V and 4 bases from J, with 19 bases in between. CDR3 coding DNA: TGTGCCAGTAGCACCGACCGGGACGGACGATACAATGAGCAGTTCTTC. As protein: CASSTDRDGRYNEQFF.

The chain joins TRBV9 to TRBJ2-3; a weak D match, TRBD2 (5 bases). Germline CDR1 SGDLS, CDR2 YYNGEE. The CDR3 contains 15 residues. Deletions cut 0 bases from V and 4 bases from J, with 12 bases between. The CDR3 region has the DNA TGTGCCAGCAGCGTAGTGGCGGGTTCATCAGATACGCAGTATTTT. Translation gives CASSVVAGSSDTQYF. The variable domain in full, completed from reference TRBV9 and TRBJ2-3, reads DSGVTQTPKHLITATGQRVTLRCSPRSGDLSVYWYQQSLDQGLQFLIQYYNGEERAKGNILERFSAQQFPDLHSELNLSSLELGDSALYFCASSVVAGSSDTQYFGPGTRLTVL.

CDR3 coding DNA: TGTGCCAGCAGCCCCCCTACGACAGGGACCTACGAGCAGTACTTC. Its protein product is CASSPPTTGTYEQYF. This chain links TRBV7-7 with TRBJ2-7; TRBD1 aligns across 7 bases. Unmatched junction bases numbered 9, after V lost 5 bases and J lost 2 bases. The CDR3 has 15 amino acids. Per the germline V gene, CDR1 is SSHAT and CDR2 is FNYEAQ (reference sequence).

The chain recombines TRBV5-1 with TRBJ1-2, with 7 bases lining up with TRBD1. The CDR3 extends over 16 amino acids. The V and J ends lost 3 bases and 6 bases, in that order; junction bases with no gene match: 14. CDR1 SGHRS and CDR2 YFSETQ come from the germline V gene. CDR3 sequence reads: CASSSGQQSRVDGYTF. DNA for the CDR3: TGCGCCAGCAGCTCGGGACAGCAGTCAAGGGTTGATGGCTACACCTTC.

This sequence joins TRBV10-3 and TRBJ2-3, with D unresolved. Trimming took 2 bases from V and 5 from J, leaving 17 bases between them. Germline V gene lookup returns CDR1 ENHRY and CDR2 SYGVKD. This CDR3 is 16 amino acids long. The CDR3 loop reads CAISERYDGKKDTQYF. DNA of the CDR3: TGTGCCATCAGTGAGAGATACGATGGAAAGAAAGATACGCAGTATTTT.

The J gene is TRBJ2-2, the V gene TRBV5-1; 7 nucleotides match TRBD1. Trimming removed 2 bases from V and 7 bases from J; junction bases left unmatched: 8. The CDR3 is 15 amino acids. The germline V gene encodes CDR1 SGHRS and CDR2 YFSETQ. The CDR3 reads CASSFAGTASGELFF. For the CDR3, the DNA is TGCGCCAGCAGCTTCGCCGGGACAGCGAGCGGGGAGCTGTTTTTT.

The gene calls are TRBV7-3 and TRBJ2-1, with no clear D. Trimming removed 1 base at V and 6 bases at J, with 7 bases between. The CDR3 runs to 13 residues. CDR1 is SGHTA, CDR2 FQGTGA, per germline. The CDR3 reads CASSLIDPNEQFF. Written as DNA, the CDR3 is TGTGCCAGCAGCTTAATAGATCCCAATGAGCAGTTCTTC.

V gene TRBV28 combines with J gene TRBJ2-7; 7 bases agree with TRBD1. The junction had 12 bases not matched to a gene; V was cut back by 7 bases and J by 3 bases. There are 15 residues in the CDR3. Germline lookup yields CDR1 MDHEN and CDR2 SYDVKM. In DNA, the CDR3 is TGTGCCAGCATGACCCCACGGGACAGCGACTACGAGCAGTACTTC. It encodes CASMTPRDSDYEQYF.

V gene TRBV2 combines with J gene TRBJ2-5; 10 bases align to TRBD2. Germline CDR1 reads SNHLY; CDR2 reads FYNNEI. V was pared by 6 bases and J by 5 bases, with 6 bases of the junction left unmatched. The CDR3 consists of 14 residues. The CDR3 DNA reads as TGTGCCAGCAGCGGGACTAGCGTGGAGGAGACCCAGTACTTC. It is translated as CASSGTSVEETQYF.

This chain uses TRBV5-1 with TRBJ1-5, with TRBD1 matching 9 bases. The ends lost 4 bases at V and 2 bases at J; junction bases unmatched: 7. The germline V gene encodes CDR1 SGHRS and CDR2 YFSETQ. The CDR3 runs 16 residues. CDR3 loop: CASSVGTGRGNQPQHF. The CDR3 DNA is TGCGCCAGCAGCGTCGGGACAGGGAGAGGCAATCAGCCCCAGCATTTT. Looking up the rest from reference TRBV5-1 and TRBJ1-5 gives the full variable domain: KAGVTQTPRYLIKTRGQQVTLSCSPISGHRSVSWYQQTPGQGLQFLFEYFSETQRNKGNFPGRFSGRQFSNSRSEMNVSTLELGDSALYLCASSVGTGRGNQPQHFGDGTRLSIL.

A word on this clone: Other DNA sequences in the same sample also yield this CDR3. The rearrangement uses TRBV7-6 and TRBJ2-5; tentatively, D is TRBD2 (5 bases). Trimming took off 2 bases at V and 1 base at J, with 5 bases between the two ends. The germline V gene has CDR1 SGHVS and CDR2 FNYEAQ. The CDR3 is 13 amino acids. The chain's CDR3 is CASSLLAQETQYF. Here the CDR3 DNA reads TGTGCCAGCAGCTTACTAGCCCAAGAGACCCAGTACTTC.